The following is a T cell receptor (beta chain) sequence with its context. What it binds is unknown. The sample comes from a study of OX40 agonist ivuxolimab in advanced cancers. Whole-study results and caveats: Blood T cells, both CD4+ and CD8+, expanded clonally by week 6 at 0.1 to 3.0 mg/kg.

This CDR3 region has 14 residues. V was cut by 6 bases and J by 8 bases, with 17 bases left in between. Germline assignment: CDR1 SGHNT and CDR2 YYREEE (reference sequence). The table came from immunoSEQ multiplex PCR; TCRdb's copy has only in-frame clones and leaves some out. The sample has some 58,000 clones, 80% to 90% seen once. Here the sequenced sample was CD4+ or CD8+ T cells sorted from blood, taken in a trial of the OX40 agonist ivuxolimab. The chain combines TRBV5-4 with TRBJ2-2; weak D call: TRBD2 (6 bases). The receptor was derived from an adult with an advanced solid tumor such as melanoma, head and neck, liver or kidney cancer. Written as DNA, the CDR3 is TGTGCCAGCATCCGGGACTCCGTTCCGGGGGAGCTGTTTTTT. Residues: CASIRDSVPGELFF.